Shown below are 12 T cell receptor beta chains from a single sample sequenced in a study of cytomegalovirus exposure and HLA in healthy donors. A multiplex PCR was run with 60 Vbeta primers and 13 Jbeta primers. Measured with immunoSEQ multiplex PCR; TCRdb has only the in-frame clones, and not every one. The sample carries about 160,000 clones, roughly two thirds recorded once. The sample comprised PBMCs. Source of these receptors: a woman aged 40 to 49 in good health and CMV-seropositive.

V is TRBV7-8 and J is TRBJ2-7, with TRBD2 matching over 12 bases. V was pared by 5 bases and J by 3 bases, with 5 bases of the junction left unmatched. Per germline, CDR1 SGHVS and CDR2 FQNEAQ. The CDR3 totals 15 residues. The DNA for the CDR3 is TGTGCCAGCAGCGGTGGACTAGCGGGATACTACGAGCAGTACTTC. Its translation is CASSGGLAGYYEQYF.

The chain couples TRBV10-3 to TRBJ1-1; D is perhaps TRBD1 (6 bases). The CDR3 loop spans 13 amino acids. In germline, CDR1 is ENHRY, CDR2 SYGVKD. The V gene lost 6 bases and the J gene lost 1 base, with 9 bases spanning the gap. CDR3 loop: CAIRGQPNTEAFF. The CDR3 nucleotides are TGTGCCATCAGAGGACAGCCGAACACTGAAGCTTTCTTT.

The rearrangement uses TRBV5-4 and TRBJ2-5; TRBD2 might be the D (6 bases). The end of the DNA aligns better with TRBJ2-7, so the J call may be wrong. This CDR3 has 14 amino acids. Germline V gene sequence: CDR1 SGHNT, CDR2 YYREEE (reference sequence). The CDR3 nucleotides read TGTGCCAGCAGCTCGGGGGACCTATCCTACGAGCAGTACTTC. Residues: CASSSGDLSYEQYF.

This rearrangement joins TRBV10-3 to TRBJ2-2; D possibly corresponds to TRBD1 (6 bases). V dropped 0 bases and J dropped 4 bases, with 12 bases sitting between them. This CDR3 has 16 amino acids. CDR1 ENHRY and CDR2 SYGVKD come from the germline V gene. CDR3 coding DNA: TGTGCCATCAGTGAGTCGGGGGCGGGTACCACCGGGGAGCTGTTTTTT. Encoded protein: CAISESGAGTTGELFF.

This clone was counted between two and nine times. The CDR3: CASLTLAGVGEQFF. CDR3 sequence (DNA): TGTGCCAGTCTCACTTTAGCGGGAGTAGGTGAGCAGTTCTTC. The chain carries TRBV21-1 and TRBJ2-1; the table's D call, TRBD2, was not checked against the DNA. TRBV21-1 is labeled a pseudogene. The CDR3 consists of 14 residues.

The chain combines TRBV9 with TRBJ2-3, with a weak D call TRBD2 (6 bases). CDR3 length equals 14 residues. Trimming left V 4 bases short and J 4 bases short, with 13 bases between. The V gene's germline CDR1 is SGDLS and CDR2 YYNGEE. For the CDR3, the DNA is TGTGCCAGCAGCCCCGCTGCGGGGTCAGATACGCAGTATTTT. This codes for CASSPAAGSDTQYF.

As DNA, the CDR3 is TGTGCCAGCAGCTCACAGGGGGACGGTCAGCCCCAGCATTTT. Its protein is CASSSQGDGQPQHF. This rearrangement joins TRBV7-9 to TRBJ1-5, with 8 bases aligning to TRBD1. Germline CDR1 is SEHNR and CDR2 is FQNEAQ (reference sequence). The CDR3 has 14 amino acids. V trimming: 4 bases; J trimming: 6 bases; junction bases outside the gene matches: 5.

V usage is TRBV2 and J usage is TRBJ2-7; 11 bases match TRBD2. The CDR3 contains 15 residues. Germline-derived CDR1 and CDR2 are SNHLY and FYNNEI. Trimming removed 5 bases from V and 3 bases from J; junction bases left unmatched: 6. As DNA, the CDR3 is TGTGCCAGCAGTCGTGTGACTAGCGGGAACTACGAGCAGTACTTC. This translates into CASSRVTSGNYEQYF. Full variable domain (rest looked up from reference TRBV2 and TRBJ2-7): EPEVTQTPSHQVTQMGQEVILRCVPISNHLYFYWYRQILGQKVEFLVSFYNNEISEKSEIFDDQFSVERPDGSNFTLKIRSTKLEDSAMYFCASSRVTSGNYEQYFGPGTRLTVT.

The chain uses TRBV28 and TRBJ1-4, with 8 bases fitting TRBD1. J gave up 10 bases and V 6 bases, and 10 bases lay outside the gene matches. Germline assignment: CDR1 MDHEN and CDR2 SYDVKM. The CDR3 contains 14 residues. In nucleotides, the CDR3 is TGTGCCAGCAGGGGACAGGCGAAGGGTGTAAAACTGTTTTTT. Protein product: CASRGQAKGVKLFF.

The V gene is TRBV28, the J gene TRBJ2-1; 11 bases agree with TRBD2. The germline CDR1 and CDR2 sequences are MDHEN and SYDVKM. This CDR3 is 15 amino acids long. V lost 5 bases to trimming and J lost 5 bases; unmatched junction nucleotides: 5. In DNA form, the CDR3 reads TGTGCCAGCAGTCCCTCGGGACTAGCGGACAATGAGCAGTTCTTC. Protein: CASSPSGLADNEQFF.

On this clone itself: Distinct nucleotide sequences in the sample also encode this CDR3. The chain combines TRBV29-1 with TRBJ2-3, with 9 bases fitting TRBD2. The CDR3 loop spans 13 amino acids. V dropped 6 bases and J dropped 1; count of bases not matched to a gene: 2. Germline CDR1 reads SQVTM; CDR2 reads ANQGSEA. In DNA, the CDR3 is TGCAGCGTCGTAGCGGGGGGCACAGATACGCAGTATTTT. Translated: CSVVAGGTDTQYF.

The V gene is TRBV7-2, the J gene TRBJ1-1; no firm D call. With 4 bases removed from V and 3 bases from J, the gap between germline ends came to 12 bases. This CDR3 comprises 14 residues. Germline assignment: CDR1 SGHTA and CDR2 FQGNSA. CDR3 nucleotides: TGTGCCAGCAGCTGGGGAGGGCAGGACACTGAAGCTTTCTTT. Translation gives CASSWGGQDTEAFF.